This is a list of T cell receptor beta chains from one sample in a study of blood T cell repertoires in COVID-19. The assay was immunoSEQ multiplex PCR, and TCRdb's table has in-frame clones only and misses some. The repertoire holds about 200,000 clones, with around 92% as singletons. Sequencing used PBMCs or T cells enriched from blood (not recorded which). Receptor source: a woman under 30 who had recovered from COVID-19. The CDR3 runs from the conserved cysteine through the conserved F or W. Fields, in order: V gene, J gene, CDR3 protein.

>TRBV13|TRBJ2-2
CASSPVVGLALPGELFF
>TRBV2|TRBJ2-7
CARTAGTGGSGEQYF
>TRBV28|TRBJ1-2
CASSRGDGNYGYTF
>TRBV5-1|TRBJ1-1
CASSTRLGTSLTGAFF
>TRBV30|TRBJ1-1
CAWGQGSGYTEAFF
>TRBV5-1|TRBJ1-1
CASSLSGGGESEAFF
>TRBV5-4|TRBJ2-3
CASSFVGRGTDTQYF
>TRBV12-3/TRBV12-4|TRBJ1-5
CASRRGGNQPQHF
>TRBV28|TRBJ2-7
CASSPRPGQVLRFYEQYF
>TRBV3-1/TRBV3-2|TRBJ2-7
CASSQPLRGLAPYEQYF
>TRBV5-4|TRBJ1-2
CASSWDGTGYGYTF
>TRBV3-1/TRBV3-2|TRBJ1-5
CASSHPGSTQPQHF
>TRBV19|TRBJ2-3
CASSMLQPGTGPTDTQYF
>TRBV3-1/TRBV3-2|TRBJ2-5
CASSQGFGSGGETQYF
>TRBV7-9|TRBJ2-7
CASSSLPDYEQYF
>TRBV15|TRBJ1-1
CATSEGSKGALMNTEAFF
>TRBV18|TRBJ1-6
CASSPIAGDNSPLHF
>TRBV28|TRBJ1-1
CASTRRDRPLNTEAFF
>TRBV29-1|TRBJ1-2
CSVAGVPANYGYTF
>TRBV11-2|TRBJ2-7
CASSGTVTSYEQYF
>TRBV5-4|TRBJ1-2
CASSPQGQYGYTF
>TRBV4-1|TRBJ2-3
CASSLQGGRRVEVADTQYF
>TRBV25-1|TRBJ2-1
CASSEHSHVDEQFF
>TRBV28|TRBJ2-2
CASRIPRGGNTGELFF
>TRBV7-9|TRBJ2-7
CASSLGDQGTYEQYF
>TRBV9|TRBJ1-5
CASSATGAGNQPQHF
>TRBV25-1|TRBJ1-2
CASSDLRTGLTYGYTF
>TRBV2|TRBJ1-1
CASSVTGAFEAFF
>TRBV3-1/TRBV3-2|TRBJ1-2
CASSQDARESGYTF
>TRBV27|TRBJ2-7
CASSYRAFSYEQYF
>TRBV6-5|TRBJ2-7
CASSLGGYEQYF
>TRBV7-9|TRBJ2-5
CASSLAGIQETQYF
>TRBV11-2|TRBJ2-2
CASSNMGLLNTGELFF
>TRBV7-9|TRBJ1-5
CASSQAGNQPQHF
>TRBV5-1|TRBJ2-1
CASSSTGPFYNEQFF